These T cell receptor beta chains were read from a single sample in a study of blood T cell repertoires in COVID-19. Data came from immunoSEQ multiplex PCR; TCRdb stores just in-frame clones and leaves some out. The top ten clones hold roughly 9.6% of a sample with roughly 180,000 clones, around 79% of them seen once. Sequenced: PBMCs or T cells enriched from blood (not recorded which). All receptors come from a man aged 50 or older who had recovered from COVID-19. The CDR3 runs from the conserved cysteine through the conserved F or W. A D gene is named only where the DNA matches it firmly. Size tells how often a clone was seen (once, few, many) or the class of an expanded clone, and some rows leave it out.

V	size	D	J	CDR3	DNA
TRBV18	-	TRBD2	TRBJ2-1	CASSPSLAGGSEQFF	TGTGCCAGCTCACCATCGCTAGCGGGGGGCAGCGAGCAGTTCTTC
TRBV6-5	few	TRBD1	TRBJ1-4	CASSYRTGNNAEKLFF	TGTGCCAGCAGTTACCGGACAGGGAACAATGCGGAAAAACTGTTTTTT
TRBV28	-	-	TRBJ1-1	CASLRDTEAFF	TGTGCCAGCCTTCGGGACACTGAAGCTTTCTTT
TRBV5-1	-	-	TRBJ2-5	CASSLTGRKTQYF	TGCGCCAGCAGCTTGACAGGGCGAAAGACCCAGTACTTC
TRBV25-1	-	TRBD1	TRBJ1-4	CASSSAQTGIDEKLFF	TGTGCCAGCAGCTCCGCTCAGACAGGGATAGATGAAAAACTGTTTTTT
TRBV5-1	-	TRBD2	TRBJ2-3	CASSPLKLAGGADTQYF	TGCGCCAGCAGCCCCTTGAAACTAGCGGGGGGGGCAGATACGCAGTATTTT
TRBV19	-	-	TRBJ1-1	CASSARGDIEAFF	TGTGCCAGTAGTGCCCGTGGCGACATTGAAGCTTTCTTT
TRBV28	few	TRBD1	TRBJ1-6	CASSSTGLASPLHF	TGTGCCAGCAGTTCGACAGGGCTAGCTTCACCCCTCCACTTT
TRBV7-9	-	TRBD2	TRBJ2-5	CASSLGTSGSGETQYF	TGTGCCAGCAGCTTAGGGACTAGCGGGAGCGGAGAGACCCAGTACTTC
TRBV5-5	-	TRBD1	TRBJ1-5	CASRSTGVDNQPQHF	TGTGCCAGCAGATCGACAGGGGTCGACAATCAGCCCCAGCATTTT
TRBV7-9	-	-	TRBJ2-7	CASGMTVRPYEQYF	TGTGCCAGCGGAATGACAGTCCGTCCCTACGAGCAGTACTTC
TRBV29-1	-	-	TRBJ2-3	CSATTGTDTQYF	TGCAGCGCCACCACGGGGACAGATACGCAGTATTTT
TRBV10-1	-	-	TRBJ2-3	CASSSDRLTDTQYF	TGCGCCAGCAGTTCGGACAGACTCACAGATACGCAGTATTTT
TRBV4-2	-	-	TRBJ1-3	CASSQAPVSGVDTIYF	TGTGCCAGCAGCCAAGCCCCCGTGTCAGGGGTAGACACCATATATTTT
TRBV7-3	-	TRBD1	TRBJ2-5	CASSRGQSQETQYF	TGTGCCAGCAGCCGGGGACAGTCCCAAGAGACCCAGTACTTC
TRBV7-8	-	-	TRBJ2-7	CASSLGGKTGNYEQYF	TGTGCCAGCAGCTTAGGGGGAAAGACCGGGAACTACGAGCAGTACTTC
TRBV4-2	-	TRBD2	TRBJ2-1	CASSQHESSGGTYNEQFF	TGTGCCAGCAGCCAACACGAATCCAGCGGGGGGACCTACAATGAGCAGTTCTTC
TRBV6-1	-	-	TRBJ1-5	CASSEYGNQPQHF	TGTGCCAGCAGTGAATACGGTAATCAGCCCCAGCATTTT
TRBV6-1	-	-	TRBJ2-3	CASSVGGRLSTDTQYF	TGTGCCAGCAGTGTAGGAGGGCGGTTAAGCACAGATACGCAGTATTTT
TRBV7-9	-	-	TRBJ2-7	CASSRNTGNEQYF	TGTGCCAGCAGCCGTAACACAGGGAACGAGCAGTACTTC
TRBV24-1	few	-	TRBJ2-5	CATSDLRDGSKETQYF	TGTGCCACCAGTGATTTGCGGGATGGGAGTAAAGAGACCCAGTACTTC
TRBV12-3/TRBV12-4	few	-	TRBJ1-1	CASRPTVNTEAFF	TGTGCCAGCAGACCCACAGTGAACACTGAAGCTTTCTTT
TRBV7-9	-	TRBD1	TRBJ1-4	CASSNRGEKLFF	TGTGCCAGCAGCAACAGGGGTGAAAAACTGTTTTTT
TRBV7-2	once	TRBD1	TRBJ1-5	CASSQPIRQGRQPQHF	TGTGCCAGCAGCCAACCCATACGACAGGGGCGACAGCCCCAGCATTTT
TRBV7-6	-	TRBD1	TRBJ1-4	CASSLFHPRGNEKLFF	TGTGCCAGCAGCTTATTCCACCCCAGGGGGAATGAAAAACTGTTTTTT
TRBV27	-	-	TRBJ1-1	CASSFDEGDSAFF	TGTGCCAGCAGTTTCGATGAGGGGGATAGTGCTTTCTTT
TRBV5-6	-	-	TRBJ1-6	CASSPWALTRDSPLHF	TGTGCCAGCAGCCCGTGGGCCCTGACGAGGGATTCACCCCTCCACTTT
TRBV2	-	-	TRBJ1-1	CASGSGGLAEAFF	TGTGCCAGCGGCTCCGGGGGACTCGCTGAAGCTTTCTTT
TRBV18	-	-	TRBJ2-7	CASSPGANRDEQYF	TGTGCCAGCTCACCAGGAGCTAACAGGGACGAGCAGTACTTC
TRBV30	-	-	TRBJ2-3	CAWSHPFGGTDTQYF	TGTGCCTGGAGTCACCCCTTCGGTGGCACAGATACGCAGTATTTT
TRBV11-2	-	-	TRBJ1-2	CASSFHNYGYTF	TGTGCCAGCAGCTTTCATAACTATGGCTACACCTTC
TRBV28	-	-	TRBJ1-4	CASSQEGPGMNEKLFF	TGTGCCAGCAGTCAGGAGGGACCAGGGATGAATGAAAAACTGTTTTTT
TRBV6-5	once	-	TRBJ1-2	CASMTGHSYGYTF	TGTGCCAGCATGACCGGACACAGCTATGGCTACACCTTC
TRBV28	-	TRBD1	TRBJ1-6	CASSFGQGLNSPLHF	TGTGCCAGCAGTTTCGGACAGGGGTTAAATTCACCCCTCCACTTT
TRBV2	-	-	TRBJ1-2	CASNRENYGYTF	TGTGCCAGTAACAGGGAAAACTATGGCTACACCTTC
TRBV4-1	-	TRBD2	TRBJ2-3	CASSQERGALTDTQYF	TGCGCCAGCAGCCAAGAGCGGGGGGCCCTCACAGATACGCAGTATTTT
TRBV20-1	-	TRBD2	TRBJ2-5	CSASTAGGQVKQETQYF	TGCAGTGCTAGTACAGCGGGGGGCCAGGTAAAACAAGAGACCCAGTACTTC
TRBV4-2	few	TRBD1	TRBJ2-2	CASSQWTGEEGELFF	TGTGCCAGCAGCCAATGGACAGGGGAGGAGGGGGAGCTGTTTTTT
TRBV5-1	-	-	TRBJ2-7	CASSLGDKSYEQYF	TGCGCCAGCAGCTTGGGGGACAAATCCTACGAGCAGTACTTC
TRBV5-1	-	TRBD2	TRBJ2-3	CASTTAGGADTQYF	TGCGCCAGCACCACTGCGGGGGGCGCAGATACGCAGTATTTT
TRBV12-3/TRBV12-4	-	TRBD1	TRBJ1-1	CASSRTGLAEAFF	TGTGCCAGCAGCAGGACAGGGTTGGCTGAAGCTTTCTTT
TRBV28	-	TRBD1	TRBJ2-2	CASSSGGGELFF	TGTGCCAGCAGTTCAGGGGGCGGGGAGCTGTTTTTT
TRBV18	few	TRBD2	TRBJ2-1	CASSPRTGAGTSGSREQFF	TGTGCCAGCTCACCTCGGACAGGCGCAGGGACTAGCGGGAGTCGGGAGCAGTTCTTC
TRBV7-9	-	TRBD1	TRBJ2-3	CASRRWTGGDTQYF	TGTGCCAGCAGACGGTGGACAGGGGGGGATACGCAGTATTTT
TRBV3-1/TRBV3-2	-	-	TRBJ1-1	CASSRKGGTEAFF	TGTGCCAGCAGCCGGAAAGGGGGCACTGAAGCTTTCTTT
TRBV28	-	TRBD1	TRBJ1-2	CASSLPGQGARGYTF	TGTGCCAGCAGTCTCCCGGGACAGGGGGCTAGGGGCTACACCTTC
TRBV19	-	-	TRBJ1-2	CASRFPIVEVGQGGYTF	TGTGCCAGTAGGTTCCCGATTGTCGAAGTCGGACAAGGGGGCTACACCTTC
TRBV28	few	TRBD1	TRBJ2-7	CASSYRGRLYEQYF	TGTGCCAGCAGTTACAGGGGGCGGCTCTACGAGCAGTACTTC
TRBV9	-	-	TRBJ2-6	CASSPQFSGANVLTF	TGTGCCAGCAGCCCCCAGTTCTCTGGGGCCAACGTCCTGACTTTC
TRBV11-2	-	TRBD1	TRBJ2-5	CASSSGQGQGETQYF	TGTGCCAGCAGCTCGGGACAGGGTCAAGGTGAGACCCAGTACTTC
TRBV25-1	-	-	TRBJ1-4	CASSEGSRATNEKLFF	TGTGCCAGCAGTGAAGGGTCGAGGGCAACTAATGAAAAACTGTTTTTT
TRBV5-4	-	TRBD1	TRBJ1-1	CASSLATGAGTEAFF	TGTGCCAGCAGCTTGGCCACAGGGGCTGGCACTGAAGCTTTCTTT
TRBV5-5	-	TRBD1	TRBJ1-4	CASRDRGPANEKLFF	TGTGCCAGCAGAGACAGGGGGCCGGCTAATGAAAAACTGTTTTTT
TRBV7-8	-	TRBD2	TRBJ2-7	CASSQGLAGVFEQYF	TGTGCCAGCAGTCAAGGACTAGCGGGAGTCTTCGAGCAGTACTTC
TRBV4-1	-	-	TRBJ2-7	CASSQGRTGPYEQYF	TGCGCCAGCAGCCAGGGGAGAACAGGGCCGTACGAGCAGTACTTC
TRBV5-1	-	TRBD2	TRBJ2-7	CASSSVQALALAGKNYEQYF	TGCGCCAGCAGCTCTGTCCAGGCCCTAGCACTAGCGGGTAAAAACTACGAGCAGTACTTC
TRBV11-2	-	-	TRBJ1-1	CASSYSRMLFTEAFF	TGTGCCAGCAGCTACTCACGTATGCTCTTCACTGAAGCTTTCTTT
TRBV7-7	-	-	TRBJ2-1	CASSLEGGHSYNEQFF	TGTGCTAGCAGCTTAGAGGGAGGTCACTCCTACAATGAGCAGTTCTTC
TRBV19	few	TRBD2	TRBJ2-3	CASSASSGATDTQYF	TGTGCCAGTAGTGCCTCTAGCGGGGCCACAGATACGCAGTATTTT